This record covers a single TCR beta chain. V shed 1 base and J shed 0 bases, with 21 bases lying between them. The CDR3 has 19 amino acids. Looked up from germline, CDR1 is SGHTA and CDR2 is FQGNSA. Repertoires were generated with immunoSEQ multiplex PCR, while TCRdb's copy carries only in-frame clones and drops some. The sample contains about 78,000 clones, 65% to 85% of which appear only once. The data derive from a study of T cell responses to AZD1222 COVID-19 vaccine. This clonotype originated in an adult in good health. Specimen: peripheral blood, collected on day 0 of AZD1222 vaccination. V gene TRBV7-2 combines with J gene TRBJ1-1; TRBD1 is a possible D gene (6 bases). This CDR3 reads CASSLGSFLTGVMNTEAFF. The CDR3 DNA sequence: TGTGCCAGCAGCTTAGGGTCATTCCTGACAGGAGTCATGAACACTGAAGCTTTCTTT.